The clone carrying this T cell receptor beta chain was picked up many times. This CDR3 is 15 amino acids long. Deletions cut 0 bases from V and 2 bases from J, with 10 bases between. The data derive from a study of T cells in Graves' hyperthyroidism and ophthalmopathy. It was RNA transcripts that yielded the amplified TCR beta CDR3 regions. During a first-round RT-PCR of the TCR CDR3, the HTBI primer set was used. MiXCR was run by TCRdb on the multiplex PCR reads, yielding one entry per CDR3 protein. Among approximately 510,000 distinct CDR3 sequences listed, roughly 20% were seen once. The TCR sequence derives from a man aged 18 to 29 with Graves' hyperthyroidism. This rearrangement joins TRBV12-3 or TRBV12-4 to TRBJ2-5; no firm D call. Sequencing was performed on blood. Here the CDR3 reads CASSLAGDKQETQYF. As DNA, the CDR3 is TGTGCCAGCAGTTTAGCAGGAGACAAACAAGAGACCCAGTACTTC.